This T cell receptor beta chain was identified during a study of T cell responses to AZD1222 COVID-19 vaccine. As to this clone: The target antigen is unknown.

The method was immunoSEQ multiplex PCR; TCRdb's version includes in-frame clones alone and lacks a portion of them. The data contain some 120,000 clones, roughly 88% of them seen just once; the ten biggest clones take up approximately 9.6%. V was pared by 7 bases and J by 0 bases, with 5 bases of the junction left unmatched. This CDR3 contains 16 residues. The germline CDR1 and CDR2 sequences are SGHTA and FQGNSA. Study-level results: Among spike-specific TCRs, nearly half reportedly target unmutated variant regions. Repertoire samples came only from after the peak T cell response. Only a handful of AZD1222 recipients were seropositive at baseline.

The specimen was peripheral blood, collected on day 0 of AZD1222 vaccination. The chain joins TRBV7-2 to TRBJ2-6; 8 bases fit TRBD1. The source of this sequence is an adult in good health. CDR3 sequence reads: CASKDRGSSGANVLTF. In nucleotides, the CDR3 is TGTGCCAGCAAAGACAGGGGAAGCTCTGGGGCCAACGTCCTGACTTTC.